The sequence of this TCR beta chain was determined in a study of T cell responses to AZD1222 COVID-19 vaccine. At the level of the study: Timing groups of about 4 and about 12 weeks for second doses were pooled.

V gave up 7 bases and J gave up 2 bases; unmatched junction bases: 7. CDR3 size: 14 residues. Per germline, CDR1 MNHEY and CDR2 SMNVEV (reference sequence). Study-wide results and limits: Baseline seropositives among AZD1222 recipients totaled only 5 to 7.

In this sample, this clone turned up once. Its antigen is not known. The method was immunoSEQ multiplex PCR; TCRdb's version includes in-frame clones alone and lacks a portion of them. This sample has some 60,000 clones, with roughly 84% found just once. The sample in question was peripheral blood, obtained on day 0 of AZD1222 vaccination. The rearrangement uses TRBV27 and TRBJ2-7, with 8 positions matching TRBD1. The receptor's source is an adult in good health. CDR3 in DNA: TGTGCCAGCACCGAGGACAGGGCTCCCTACGAGCAGTACTTC. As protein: CASTEDRAPYEQYF.